The 27 T cell receptor beta chains reported below all come from one sample, sequenced in a study of blood T cell repertoires in COVID-19. The data were produced by immunoSEQ multiplex PCR, yet TCRdb's version contains in-frame clones alone and is incomplete. Of 150,000 or so clones in the sample, 87% were seen once. The sample taken for sequencing was peripheral blood. The receptors derive from a woman between 65 and 79 years old with COVID-19, enrolled during active disease.

The chain is built from TRBV14 and TRBJ1-2; D is unclear. The V gene's germline CDR1 is SGHDN and CDR2 FVKESK. There are 12 residues in the CDR3. V gave up 3 bases and J gave up 9 bases, with 11 bases separating them. CDR3 DNA: TGTGCCAGCAGCCATACGGGGTTGAGCTACACCTTC. As protein: CASSHTGLSYTF.

The V call is TRBV28, the J call TRBJ1-6; 9 bases are a match to TRBD1. Per germline, CDR1 MDHEN and CDR2 SYDVKM. The CDR3 contains 14 residues. Trimming cost V 11 bases and J 9 bases; bases outside gene matches: 11. CDR3 region: CASRPGQGGSPLHF. CDR3 nucleotide sequence: TGTGCCTCCCGACCGGGACAGGGAGGTTCACCCCTCCACTTT.

The rearrangement uses TRBV29-1 and TRBJ2-3, with D perhaps matching TRBD1 (6 bases). The CDR3 runs to 13 residues. Trimming took 7 bases from V and 2 from J, leaving 13 bases between them. Germline V gives CDR1 SQVTM, CDR2 ANQGSEA. This CDR3 is CSGVRGYTDTQYF. As DNA, the CDR3 is TGCAGCGGTGTCAGGGGCTACACAGATACGCAGTATTTT.

This chain links TRBV20-1 with TRBJ2-7; 9 nucleotides align to TRBD1. V lost 6 bases to trimming and J lost 6 bases; unmatched junction nucleotides: 3. CDR3 length: 11 amino acids. Germline loops: CDR1 DFQATT, CDR2 SNEGSKA (reference sequence). CDR3 region: CSADRGGEQYF. The CDR3 region has the DNA TGCAGTGCGGACAGGGGAGGCGAGCAGTACTTC.

This clone was recorded only once. V is TRBV6-4 and J is TRBJ1-5; 8 bases are a match to TRBD1. The CDR3 is made up of 17 amino acids. V gave up 7 bases and J gave up 0 bases; unmatched junction bases: 11. Germline V gives CDR1 MRHNA, CDR2 SNTAGT. The DNA for the CDR3 is TGTGCCAGCACCAGACTTGGACAGGGACCTAGCAATCAGCCCCAGCATTTT. Translation gives CASTRLGQGPSNQPQHF.

CDR3 bases: TGTGCCAGCAGACCTCGGGGGGAGACTAATTCACCCCTCCACTTT. Protein: CASRPRGETNSPLHF. The chain joins TRBV6-2 or TRBV6-3 to TRBJ1-6, with a possible D match to TRBD1 (5 bases). Trimming removed 6 bases from V and 6 bases from J, with 15 bases in between. Germline V lookup: CDR1 MNHEY, CDR2 SVGEGT. CDR3 size: 15 residues.

The chain combines TRBV19 with TRBJ1-2; the D is unclear. Deletions cut 0 bases from V and 5 bases from J, with 7 bases between. The CDR3 covers 13 residues. Germline loops: CDR1 LNHDA, CDR2 SQIVND (reference sequence). The CDR3 is CASSIDREYGYTF. The CDR3 DNA sequence: TGTGCCAGTAGTATAGATCGGGAATATGGCTACACCTTC.

The gene calls are TRBV5-4 and TRBJ2-7, with D perhaps TRBD1 (7 bases). Trimming left V 2 bases short and J 2 bases short, with 11 bases between. Germline V gene lookup returns CDR1 SGHNT and CDR2 YYREEE (reference sequence). The CDR3 sequence is 14 residues long. In DNA, the CDR3 is TGTGCCAGCAGCTTCCAGGGGGGACCCTACGAGCAGTACTTC. Its protein is CASSFQGGPYEQYF.

V usage is TRBV19 and J usage is TRBJ2-7; a possible D gene is TRBD1 (6 bases). CDR3 length equals 16 residues. Germline values: CDR1 LNHDA, CDR2 SQIVND (reference sequence). The ends were cut back, 4 bases at V and 0 bases at J, with 16 bases in the middle. The CDR3 loop is CASSKPQGQLSYEQYF. The CDR3 coding sequence is TGTGCCAGTAGTAAACCCCAAGGACAGCTCTCCTACGAGCAGTACTTC.

This sequence joins TRBV28 and TRBJ1-2; D gene uncertain. V gave up 6 bases and J gave up 7 bases, with 21 bases separating them. Per germline, CDR1 MDHEN and CDR2 SYDVKM. CDR3 size: 15 residues. This chain's CDR3 is CASSPNPRGAGGYTF. DNA of the CDR3: TGTGCCAGCAGCCCAAACCCCCGGGGAGCTGGTGGCTACACCTTC.

The chain carries TRBV18 and TRBJ2-5; the match to TRBD2 covers 7 bases. V was clipped by 3 bases and J by 5 bases; unmatched bases: 3. Germline CDR1 KGHSH, CDR2 LQKENI. The length of the CDR3 is 13 residues. Here the CDR3 DNA reads TGTGCCAGCTCACCCTACGGGGGGGAGACCCAGTACTTC. It encodes CASSPYGGETQYF. The whole variable domain, filled in from reference TRBV18 and TRBJ2-5, reads NAGVMQNPRHLVRRRGQEARLRCSPMKGHSHVYWYRQLPEEGLKFMVYLQKENIIDESGMPKERFSAEFPKEGPSILRIQQVVRGDSAAYFCASSPYGGETQYFGPGTRLLVL.

V and J are TRBV6-4 and TRBJ2-2; 8 nucleotides agree with TRBD2. V lost 5 bases, J lost 4 bases, and 3 bases stayed unmatched. Per germline, CDR1 MRHNA and CDR2 SNTAGT. The CDR3 has 14 residues. The CDR3 nucleotides are TGTGCCAGCAGTCCTACTAGCGGCACCGGGGAGCTGTTTTTT. Encoded protein: CASSPTSGTGELFF.

The rearrangement joins TRBV3-1 (or the pseudogene TRBV3-2) to TRBJ1-1, with D possibly being TRBD1 (5 bases). The CDR3 runs to 13 residues. V gave up 0 bases and J gave up 9 bases, with 11 bases separating them. CDR1 and CDR2 (germline): LGHDT, YNNKEL (reference sequence). The CDR3 protein is CASSQDWQGKAFF. Written as DNA, the CDR3 is TGTGCCAGCAGCCAAGATTGGCAGGGCAAAGCTTTCTTT.

The V call is TRBV7-2, the J call TRBJ1-3; D may be TRBD1 (5 bases). The CDR3 spans 15 residues. V shed 2 bases and J shed 0 bases, with 8 bases lying between them. CDR1 is SGHTA, CDR2 FQGNSA, per germline. The CDR3 is CASSLSRVSGNTIYF. DNA of the CDR3: TGTGCCAGCAGCTTATCCAGGGTCTCTGGAAACACCATATATTTT.

The J gene is TRBJ2-7, the V gene TRBV19; D is uncertain. CDR1 and CDR2 from the germline V gene are LNHDA and SQIVND (reference sequence). The CDR3 is 13 amino acids. Trimming removed 4 bases from V and 2 bases from J, with 9 bases in between. CDR3 sequence (DNA): TGTGCCAGTAGTACCACCGGAGCCTACGAGCAGTACTTC. It encodes CASSTTGAYEQYF.

V gene TRBV5-1 combines with J gene TRBJ2-7; TRBD1 is a possible D gene (6 bases). The CDR3 has 15 amino acids. V lost 4 bases and J lost 0, with 14 bases in between. Germline V gives CDR1 SGHRS, CDR2 YFSETQ. The CDR3 sequence is CASSGTGRSSYEQYF. The CDR3 region has the DNA TGCGCCAGCAGCGGTACAGGGAGAAGCTCCTACGAGCAGTACTTC.

The chain couples TRBV27 to TRBJ1-6; 9 positions match TRBD1. The CDR3 length is 15 residues. After removal of 5 bases from V and 10 bases from J, the junction contained 9 bases not matched to a gene. The germline CDR1 and CDR2 sequences are MNHEY and SMNVEV (reference sequence). The CDR3 sequence is CASSARQGDESPLHF. In nucleotides, the CDR3 is TGTGCCAGCAGTGCTCGACAGGGGGATGAGTCACCCCTCCACTTT.

This clone has just a few counts. The gene calls are TRBV7-2 and TRBJ2-2, with D tentatively TRBD1 (6 bases). Trimming pared 1 base from V and 5 bases from J, leaving 11 bases between. The CDR3 is made up of 15 amino acids. In germline, CDR1 is SGHTA, CDR2 FQGNSA. CDR3 residues: CASSLDRVWTGELFF. CDR3 in DNA: TGTGCCAGCAGCTTAGACAGGGTATGGACCGGGGAGCTGTTTTTT.

V gene TRBV14 combines with J gene TRBJ2-1; 10 bases fit TRBD2. The germline CDR1 and CDR2 sequences are SGHDN and FVKESK. The CDR3 extends over 14 amino acids. V shed 8 bases and J 7 bases; nucleotides not matched to a gene: 8. In DNA form, the CDR3 reads TGTGCCAGCGGAGCAGGGACTAGCGCGAATGAGCAGTTCTTC. Its protein product is CASGAGTSANEQFF.

The genes are TRBV2 and TRBJ2-7; possible D gene TRBD2, 6 bases. Between the trimmed V and J ends, which lost 4 bases and 0 bases, there was a span of 10 bases. CDR3 length equals 14 residues. From germline, CDR1 is SNHLY and CDR2 FYNNEI. The DNA for the CDR3 is TGTGCCAGCAGTGCTTCGGGGGACTCCTACGAGCAGTACTTC. It translates to CASSASGDSYEQYF.

This rearrangement joins TRBV10-3 to TRBJ1-5; perhaps TRBD1 as D (6 bases). Per the germline V gene, CDR1 is ENHRY and CDR2 is SYGVKD. The length of the CDR3 is 14 residues. Trimming removed 2 bases from V and 4 bases from J, with 9 bases in between. The CDR3 sequence: CAISENRENQPQHF. The CDR3 nucleotides are TGTGCCATCAGTGAGAACAGGGAAAATCAGCCCCAGCATTTT.

The J gene is TRBJ2-7, the V gene TRBV30; 9 bases align to TRBD1. This CDR3 is built from 13 residues. The V and J ends lost 3 bases and 3 bases, in that order; junction bases with no gene match: 3. Germline CDR1 reads GTSNPN; CDR2 reads SVGIG (reference sequence). The CDR3 DNA is TGTGCCTGGAGAAGACAGGGGGGCTACGAGCAGTACTTC. Translation: CAWRRQGGYEQYF. Looking up the rest from reference TRBV30 and TRBJ2-7 gives the full variable domain: SQTIHQWPATLVQPVGSPLSLECTVEGTSNPNLYWYRQAAGRGLQLLFYSVGIGQISSEVPQNLSASRPQDRQFILSSKKLLLSDSGFYLCAWRRQGGYEQYFGPGTRLTVT.

V usage is TRBV2 and J usage is TRBJ1-5; 9 bases align to TRBD1. The CDR3 contains 15 residues. V lost 5 bases, J lost 7 bases, and 9 bases stayed unmatched. Germline CDR1 reads SNHLY; CDR2 reads FYNNEI. The CDR3 loop reads CASSRQQGAGQPQHF. The DNA of the CDR3 is TGTGCCAGCAGTCGACAACAGGGGGCCGGGCAGCCCCAGCATTTT.

Comment on this clone: Within the sample, other DNA sequences also encode this same CDR3. The rearrangement links TRBV2 to TRBJ1-1, with TRBD1 as a possible D gene (5 bases). Trimming removed 8 bases from V and 1 base from J, with 11 bases in between. This CDR3 comprises 13 residues. CDR1 SNHLY and CDR2 FYNNEI come from the germline V gene. DNA for the CDR3: TGTGCCAGCGGTCAGGGTGGGAACACTGAAGCTTTCTTT. It translates to CASGQGGNTEAFF.

The V call is TRBV7-9, the J call TRBJ1-1, with 8 bases aligning to TRBD1. V dropped 8 bases and J dropped 2; count of bases not matched to a gene: 7. Germline V gene sequence: CDR1 SEHNR, CDR2 FQNEAQ (reference sequence). The CDR3 extends over 14 amino acids. The CDR3 protein is CASLLGQGNTEAFF. In DNA, the CDR3 is TGTGCCAGCCTTCTTGGACAGGGTAACACTGAAGCTTTCTTT.

This chain links TRBV29-1 with TRBJ2-3; D is undetermined. Germline V gene data show CDR1 as SQVTM and CDR2 as ANQGSEA. Between the trimmed V and J ends, which lost 7 bases and 9 bases, there was a span of 11 bases. This CDR3 comprises 10 residues. As DNA, the CDR3 is TGCAGCGGTGAGGAGATGACGCAGTATTTT. Encoded protein: CSGEEMTQYF.

The rearrangement joins TRBV6-4 to TRBJ2-3; D ambiguous. CDR3 length: 12 residues. Germline V lookup: CDR1 MRHNA, CDR2 SNTAGT. V lost 2 bases to trimming and J lost 4 bases, with 4 bases between them. Here the CDR3 reads CASSDESDTQYF. The CDR3 DNA is TGTGCCAGCAGTGACGAGTCAGATACGCAGTATTTT.